This TCR beta chain stems from a study of blood T cell repertoires in COVID-19. On the study more broadly: Material from acute and convalescent COVID-19 was sourced from the United States, Italy and Spain. PBMCs, B-cell-depleted T cells, or T cells were the source of the cDNA or gDNA that made up the material.

Trimming took 2 bases from V and 0 from J, leaving 14 bases between them. Looked up from germline, CDR1 is ENHRY and CDR2 is SYGVKD. The CDR3 runs to 16 residues. Per the original methods: Reference gene primer amplification gave nucleated cell count estimates. Some clones are missing from TCRdb's copy, which holds only in-frame ones; the method was immunoSEQ multiplex PCR. V, J and clone size are those of that table, while D and trimming were read from the DNA. The sample consists of around 200,000 clones, 70% to 90% of them appearing once. Sequencing used peripheral blood. This TCR derives from a man older than 75 with acute or convalescent COVID-19. This chain links TRBV10-3 with TRBJ2-7, with D possibly being TRBD2 (6 bases). The CDR3 sequence: CAISEPRGYSSYEQYF. The CDR3, as DNA: TGTGCCATCAGTGAGCCTCGGGGGTATAGCTCCTACGAGCAGTACTTC.